This TCR beta chain originates from a study of blood T cell repertoires in COVID-19. As for the study in general: There were acute and convalescent COVID-19 samples, and they came from the United States, Italy and Spain. Sample material is recorded as cDNA or gDNA derived from T cells, B-cell-depleted T cells, or PBMCs.

This CDR3 is 15 amino acids long. Unmatched junction bases numbered 6, after V lost 4 bases and J lost 3 bases. Germline V CDR1 and CDR2: SGDLS, YYNGEE. In the authors' methods: Reference gene primer amplification gave estimated nucleated cell counts. The protocol was immunoSEQ multiplex PCR, while the TCRdb copy is restricted to in-frame clones and leaves out a portion. V and J calls and clone size follow that table, whereas D and trimming were derived from the DNA. The top ten clones hold roughly 9.4% of a sample with around 260,000 clones, 83% of them seen once. V usage is TRBV9 and J usage is TRBJ2-1, with 8 bases identical to TRBD2. This clonotype was obtained from a woman between 45 and 60 years old who had recovered from COVID-19. Specimen: peripheral blood. This CDR3 reads CASSHGTRIYNEQFF. For the CDR3, the DNA is TGTGCCAGCAGCCACGGGACTAGAATCTACAATGAGCAGTTCTTC.